The 32 T cell receptor beta chains given below trace back to one sample, sequenced in a study of OX40 agonist ivuxolimab in advanced cancers. Libraries were prepared by immunoSEQ multiplex PCR; TCRdb keeps only in-frame clonotypes and omits some of them. This sample carries 75,000 to 80,000 clones, 94% of them seen once, and the ten largest clones take over 20%. The sequencing used CD4+ or CD8+ T cells sorted from blood, collected in a trial of the OX40 agonist ivuxolimab. These receptors came from an adult with an advanced solid tumor such as melanoma, head and neck, liver or kidney cancer.

The rearrangement uses TRBV11-2 and TRBJ2-2; TRBD1 aligns across 9 bases. Germline V lookup: CDR1 SGHAT, CDR2 FQNNGV. V trimming: 5 bases; J trimming: 0 bases; junction bases outside the gene matches: 7. This CDR3 comprises 17 residues. In DNA, the CDR3 is TGTGCCAGCAGCCGTCCTCGACAGGGGGCGAACACCGGGGAGCTGTTTTTT. It yields the protein CASSRPRQGANTGELFF.

The chain is built from TRBV6-6 and TRBJ2-3; D unresolved. Trimming took off 0 bases at V and 3 bases at J, with 7 bases between the two ends. CDR3 length equals 14 residues. The germline gives CDR1 MNHNY, CDR2 SVGAGI (reference sequence). The chain's CDR3 is CASSYSTVTDTQYF. The CDR3 DNA follows: TGTGCCAGCAGTTACTCCACAGTTACAGATACGCAGTATTTT.

The chain is built from TRBV14 and TRBJ1-1; TRBD1 matches at 7 bases. J lost 6 bases, V lost 0 bases, and 7 bases had no gene match. The CDR3 contains 15 residues. Germline V gene data show CDR1 as SGHDN and CDR2 as FVKESK. The CDR3 DNA reads TGTGCCAGCAGCCAAGATTTTCAGGGGGGGGCTGAAGCTTTCTTT. This gives the protein CASSQDFQGGAEAFF.

The V gene is TRBV4-1, the J gene TRBJ2-7; tentative D call: TRBD2 (6 bases). This CDR3 contains 14 residues. From germline, CDR1 is MGHRA and CDR2 YSYEKL. Trimming removed 10 bases from V and 0 bases from J, with 16 bases in between. This CDR3 is CATSEEGFSYEQYF. CDR3 coding DNA: TGCGCCACCAGTGAGGAGGGATTCTCCTACGAGCAGTACTTC.

The V call is TRBV28, the J call TRBJ1-5; TRBD1 matches at 9 bases. This CDR3 region has 15 residues. V trimming: 6 bases; J trimming: 4 bases; junction bases outside the gene matches: 7. CDR1 is MDHEN, CDR2 SYDVKM, per germline. The CDR3: CASSSGTGMNQPQHF. CDR3 nucleotides: TGTGCCAGCAGCTCCGGGACAGGGATGAATCAGCCCCAGCATTTT.

In this sample, this clone turned up once. The J gene is TRBJ2-7, the V gene TRBV2, with D perhaps matching TRBD1 or TRBD2 (5 bases each). V dropped 8 bases and J dropped 2 bases, with 13 bases sitting between them. Germline values: CDR1 SNHLY, CDR2 FYNNEI. This CDR3 has 13 amino acids. CDR3 bases: TGTGCCAGCCGGGACCGAAGAACCTACGAGCAGTACTTC. Residues: CASRDRRTYEQYF.

This rearrangement joins TRBV11-3 to TRBJ1-2; the D gene is possibly TRBD1 (6 bases). In germline, CDR1 is SGHNT, CDR2 YENEEA. V was trimmed by 1 base and J by 4 bases, leaving 13 bases between them. This CDR3 has 15 amino acids. The CDR3 bases are TGTGCCAGCAGCTTAGCCGGGGGGCTTATCTATGGCTACACCTTC. This translates into CASSLAGGLIYGYTF.

Details on this clone: The junction departs from the called germline gene at one end, perhaps through a read error. CDR3 loop: CASSPGGLEGGELFF. CDR3 DNA sequence: TGTGCTAGCAGCCCCGGGGGCCTCGAAGGCGGGGAGCTGTTTTTT. V and J are TRBV7-7 and TRBJ2-2; perhaps D is TRBD1 or TRBD2 (6 bases each). The CDR3 is 15 residues long. Germline CDR1 reads SSHAT; CDR2 reads FNYEAQ (reference sequence).

This chain links TRBV7-9 with TRBJ1-4; 10 bases line up with TRBD1. V trimming: 4 bases; J trimming: 6 bases; junction bases outside the gene matches: 2. Germline values: CDR1 SEHNR, CDR2 FQNEAQ (reference sequence). This CDR3 is built from 14 residues. This chain's CDR3 is CASSSGQGYEKLFF. CDR3 in DNA: TGTGCCAGCAGCTCGGGACAGGGGTATGAAAAACTGTTTTTT.

The table lists this clone with a count of one. This chain uses TRBV7-9 with TRBJ1-1, with no clear D. Germline V gene data show CDR1 as SEHNR and CDR2 as FQNEAQ (reference sequence). This CDR3 contains 14 residues. V was pared by 4 bases and J by 1 base, with 10 bases between. CDR3 sequence reads: CASSSFSGNTEAFF. CDR3 DNA: TGTGCCAGCAGCTCGTTCTCAGGGAACACTGAAGCTTTCTTT.

The CDR3 here is CASIGSMEPRETQYF. CDR3 coding DNA: TGTGCCAGCATAGGGTCTATGGAGCCGCGAGAGACCCAGTACTTC. The chain employs TRBV5-8 and TRBJ2-5; D ambiguous. This CDR3 spans 15 amino acids. The V gene lost 6 bases and the J gene lost 4 bases, with 19 bases spanning the gap. Germline CDR1 and CDR2: SGHTS and YDEGEE.

V gene TRBV16 combines with J gene TRBJ2-5, with unresolved D. The CDR3 is made up of 14 amino acids. CDR1 and CDR2 from the germline V gene are KGHSY and FQNENV. Trimming removed 1 base at V and 2 bases at J, with 8 bases between. The DNA for the CDR3 is TGTGCCAGCAGCCAATATAGTGTACAAGAGACCCAGTACTTC. It translates to CASSQYSVQETQYF. The full variable domain, with the rest looked up from reference TRBV16 and TRBJ2-5, is GEEVAQTPKHLVRGEGQKAKLYCAPIKGHSYVFWYQQVLKNEFKFLISFQNENVFDETGMPKERFSAKCLPNSPCSLEIQATKLEDSAVYFCASSQYSVQETQYFGPGTRLLVL.

J is TRBJ1-4 and V is TRBV13, with 9 bases matching TRBD1. The CDR3 has 15 amino acids. Germline CDR1 is PRHDT and CDR2 is FYEKMQ (reference sequence). The V and J ends lost 5 bases and 4 bases, in that order; junction bases with no gene match: 5. The CDR3 bases are TGTGCCAGCAGCCTGGGGACAGGGCATAATGAAAAACTGTTTTTT. Translating gives CASSLGTGHNEKLFF.

The chain recombines TRBV5-4 with TRBJ1-1, with D hard to call. V shed 4 bases and J shed 1 base, with 11 bases lying between them. CDR3 length equals 14 residues. The germline CDR1 and CDR2 sequences are SGHNT and YYREEE (reference sequence). The CDR3 sequence is CASSGRAENTEAFF. The DNA for the CDR3 is TGTGCCAGCAGCGGGCGGGCCGAGAACACTGAAGCTTTCTTT.

V and J are TRBV19 and TRBJ2-1; 7 nucleotides match TRBD2. Trimming cost V 8 bases and J 7 bases; bases outside gene matches: 2. This CDR3 spans 11 amino acids. From germline, CDR1 is LNHDA and CDR2 SQIVND (reference sequence). The CDR3 DNA reads as TGTGCCAGTTGGGGGGGAAATGAGCAGTTCTTC. It translates to CASWGGNEQFF.

The chain has TRBV19 and TRBJ2-3, with no clear D. Germline loops: CDR1 LNHDA, CDR2 SQIVND (reference sequence). Between the trimmed V and J ends, which lost 10 bases and 0 bases, there was a span of 14 bases. The CDR3 length is 14 residues. DNA for the CDR3: TGTGCCACTTTCGACCGAGCCAGCACAGATACGCAGTATTTT. This gives the protein CATFDRASTDTQYF.

The CDR3 DNA reads as TGTGCCAGCAGCGCCACCCCCCAACTAGCGGGGGGAGACACCGGGGAGCTGTTTTTT. This encodes CASSATPQLAGGDTGELFF. V gene TRBV9 combines with J gene TRBJ2-2; 12 bases match TRBD2. Trimming cost V 3 bases and J 3 bases; bases outside gene matches: 12. This CDR3 has 19 amino acids. Germline CDR1 SGDLS, CDR2 YYNGEE.

The chain carries TRBV2 and TRBJ2-5; D could derive from TRBD1 or TRBD2 (7 bases each). This CDR3 contains 15 residues. The germline V gene has CDR1 SNHLY and CDR2 FYNNEI. V was clipped by 7 bases and J by 5 bases, with 20 bases between them. CDR3 nucleotide sequence: TGTGCCAGCATCCCGGGGAGGGGGCGTGGGGAGACCCAGTACTTC. It codes for CASIPGRGRGETQYF.

The chain recombines TRBV5-6 with TRBJ2-1, with 14 bases lining up with TRBD2. This CDR3 comprises 16 residues. The ends lost 4 bases at V and 4 bases at J; junction bases unmatched: 4. Germline CDR1 reads SGHDT; CDR2 reads YYEEEE. The CDR3 is CASSRLAGGTYNEQFF. CDR3 sequence (DNA): TGTGCCAGCAGCCGACTAGCGGGAGGGACTTACAATGAGCAGTTCTTC.

V and J are TRBV29-1 and TRBJ1-5; no definite D call. Trimming took off 5 bases at V and 0 bases at J, with 8 bases between the two ends. There are 13 residues in the CDR3. Germline CDR1 is SQVTM and CDR2 is ANQGSEA. The CDR3 DNA reads TGCAGCGTTTTAGAGGGTAGCAATCAGCCCCAGCATTTT. It encodes CSVLEGSNQPQHF.

This chain links TRBV5-4 with TRBJ2-7, with D possibly TRBD1 on 8 matching bases. The CDR3 has 14 residues. In germline, CDR1 is SGHNT, CDR2 YYREEE (reference sequence). Between the trimmed V and J ends, which lost 4 bases and 5 bases, there was a span of 16 bases. The DNA for the CDR3 is TGTGCCAGCAGCCTCACAGGGGGGGTCAACGAGCAGTACTTC. Encoded protein: CASSLTGGVNEQYF.

The chain uses TRBV6-5 and TRBJ2-2, with TRBD1 matching 8 bases. The CDR3 spans 15 residues. With 6 bases clipped from V and 7 bases from J, the junction kept 10 bases outside the gene matches. Germline CDR1 MNHEY, CDR2 SVGAGI. The CDR3 coding sequence is TGTGCCAGCAGAAGGACAGGGTTCGGTGGCGGGGAGCTGTTTTTT. Encoded protein: CASRRTGFGGGELFF.

V and J are TRBV29-1 and TRBJ2-1; weak D call: TRBD2 (5 bases). The V gene lost 5 bases and the J gene lost 1 base, with 9 bases spanning the gap. Germline V lookup: CDR1 SQVTM, CDR2 ANQGSEA. The CDR3 contains 13 residues. In DNA form, the CDR3 reads TGCAGCGTTTTCCGGGAATCCTACAATGAGCAGTTCTTC. Its translation: CSVFRESYNEQFF.

This chain joins TRBV25-1 and TRBJ2-5, with D perhaps being TRBD1 or TRBD2 (5 bases each). Looked up from germline, CDR1 is MGHDK and CDR2 is SYGVNS. Trimming removed 4 bases from V and 9 bases from J, with 12 bases in between. The CDR3 loop spans 12 amino acids. The CDR3 region has the DNA TGTGCCAGCAGTGGATTCCAGGGACCCCAGTACTTC. Its translation is CASSGFQGPQYF.

The chain has TRBV7-2 and TRBJ1-5, with D possibly matching TRBD1 (5 bases). Germline lookup yields CDR1 SGHTA and CDR2 FQGNSA. The CDR3 covers 15 residues. Trimming pared 1 base from V and 2 bases from J, leaving 9 bases between. In nucleotides, the CDR3 is TGTGCCAGCAGCTTAGTGGGGGTGGGCAATCAGCCCCAGCATTTT. Translated, it gives CASSLVGVGNQPQHF.

V gene TRBV7-9 combines with J gene TRBJ2-7, with 9 bases fitting TRBD1. The CDR3 consists of 15 residues. V lost 5 bases, J lost 5 bases, and 10 bases stayed unmatched. Germline assignment: CDR1 SEHNR and CDR2 FQNEAQ (reference sequence). In nucleotides, the CDR3 is TGTGCCAGCAGCAAAAGCAGGACAGGGGAAAACGAGCAGTACTTC. Its translation is CASSKSRTGENEQYF.

The V gene is TRBV28, the J gene TRBJ2-3, with 9 positions matching TRBD1. The CDR3 covers 16 residues. The junction had 6 bases not matched to a gene; V was cut back by 3 bases and J by 2 bases. CDR1 and CDR2 (germline): MDHEN, SYDVKM. CDR3 nucleotide sequence: TGTGCCAGCAGTTTTCTTGGGACAGGGTACACAGATACGCAGTATTTT. It specifies CASSFLGTGYTDTQYF.

The V and J genes are TRBV15 and TRBJ1-4; possible D gene TRBD1, 5 bases. This CDR3 spans 14 amino acids. Germline CDR1 and CDR2: LNHNV and YYDKDF (reference sequence). The V gene lost 6 bases and the J gene lost 6 bases, with 14 bases spanning the gap. CDR3 bases: TGTGCCACCAGAGCAGGTCGGGGGGATGAAAAACTGTTTTTT. It is translated as CATRAGRGDEKLFF.

V and J are TRBV4-3 and TRBJ2-3; 9 nucleotides line up with TRBD2. Unmatched junction bases numbered 2, after V lost 3 bases and J lost 1 base. The CDR3 is 15 amino acids. Germline-derived CDR1 and CDR2 are LGHNA and YSLEER. For the CDR3, the DNA is TGCGCCAGCAGCCAGGCTAGCGGGGGCACAGATACGCAGTATTTT. The encoded protein is CASSQASGGTDTQYF.

V and J are TRBV9 and TRBJ2-1; 8 bases agree with TRBD2. V gave up 3 bases and J gave up 2 bases; unmatched junction bases: 10. The germline gives CDR1 SGDLS, CDR2 YYNGEE. The CDR3 totals 17 residues. The CDR3 coding sequence is TGTGCCAGCAGCGCGAGTAGGCTAGCGGGTACCTACAATGAGCAGTTCTTC. The encoded protein is CASSASRLAGTYNEQFF.

V is TRBV7-7 and J is TRBJ2-7, with 8 bases aligning to TRBD1. Germline V gene data show CDR1 as SSHAT and CDR2 as FNYEAQ (reference sequence). The CDR3 covers 13 residues. Trimming removed 5 bases from V and 4 bases from J; junction bases left unmatched: 4. CDR3 DNA sequence: TGTGCCAGCAGCCGGGACAGGTCTTACGAGCAGTACTTC. It codes for CASSRDRSYEQYF.

This clone was observed a few times. The chain joins TRBV9 to TRBJ1-1; no clear D. The germline V gene encodes CDR1 SGDLS and CDR2 YYNGEE. This CDR3 has 11 amino acids. V lost 7 bases, J lost 4 bases, and 8 bases lay in between. CDR3 bases: TGTGCCAGCTCGTCGGGCACTGAAGCTTTCTTT. Protein sequence: CASSSGTEAFF.